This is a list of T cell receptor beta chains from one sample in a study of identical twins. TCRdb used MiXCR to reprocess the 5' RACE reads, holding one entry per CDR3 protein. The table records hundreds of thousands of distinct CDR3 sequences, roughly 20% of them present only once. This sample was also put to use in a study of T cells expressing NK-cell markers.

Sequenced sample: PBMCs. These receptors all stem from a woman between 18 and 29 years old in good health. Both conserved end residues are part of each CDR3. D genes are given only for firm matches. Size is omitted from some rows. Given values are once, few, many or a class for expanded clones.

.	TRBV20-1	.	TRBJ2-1	TGCAGTGCTAGAGACCGGGAGCAGCAGTTCTTC	CSARDREQQFF
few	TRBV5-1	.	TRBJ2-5	TGCGCCAGCAGCTTGGGGGGCTATCCCCGGACCCAGTACTTC	CASSLGGYPRTQYF
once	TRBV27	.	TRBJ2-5	TGTGCCAGCAAGCGGCCGGAGGAAGAGACCCAGTACTTC	CASKRPEEETQYF
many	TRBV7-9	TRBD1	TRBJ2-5	TGTGCCAGCAGCACTTACCTTACAGGGGAAGAGACCCAGTACTTC	CASSTYLTGEETQYF
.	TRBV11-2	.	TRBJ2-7	TGTGCCAGCAGCAACGTAGCAGACGAGCAGTACTTC	CASSNVADEQYF
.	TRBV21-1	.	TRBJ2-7	TGTGCCAGCAGCCCCCCCCCTAGCGGGATCCCGACCTACGAGCAGTACTTC	CASSPPPSGIPTYEQYF
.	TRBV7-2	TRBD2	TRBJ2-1	TGTGCCAGCAGCCGCGGGCTAGCGGGGGGGAGTGAGCAGTTCTTC	CASSRGLAGGSEQFF
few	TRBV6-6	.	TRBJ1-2	TGTGCCAGCAGTTACCCCCAGTATGTTGGCTACACCTTC	CASSYPQYVGYTF
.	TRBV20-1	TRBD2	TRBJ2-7	TGCAGTGCTAGATCTCCCCTAGCGGGGGCCCACGAGCAGTACTTC	CSARSPLAGAHEQYF
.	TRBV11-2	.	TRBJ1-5	TGTGCCAGCAGCATGACAGGAGGGGACCAGCCCCAGCATTTT	CASSMTGGDQPQHF
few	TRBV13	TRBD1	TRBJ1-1	TGTGCCAGCAGCTTACCGACAGGGGAAGGGAACACTGAAGCTTTCTTT	CASSLPTGEGNTEAFF
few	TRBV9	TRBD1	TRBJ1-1	TGTGCCAGCAGCGTGACAGGGGGCGCCCCTGAAGCTTTCTTT	CASSVTGGAPEAFF
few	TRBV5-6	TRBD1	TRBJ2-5	TGTGCCAGCAGCCCATGGGACAGGGGGAAGACCCAGTACTTC	CASSPWDRGKTQYF
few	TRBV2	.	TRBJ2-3	TGTGCCAGCAGCGAGGGAGCGGGTACAGATACGCAGTATTTT	CASSEGAGTDTQYF
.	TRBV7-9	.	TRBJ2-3	TGTGCCAGCAGCTTATTCCTAGGGGGCACAGATACGCAGTATTTT	CASSLFLGGTDTQYF
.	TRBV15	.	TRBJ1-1	TGTGCCACCAGCAGAGCGATCGCGGGTTCTGAAGCTTTCTTT	CATSRAIAGSEAFF
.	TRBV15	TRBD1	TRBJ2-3	TGTGCCACCAGCCGGGGACAGGGGGCTAGCACAGATACGCAGTATTTT	CATSRGQGASTDTQYF
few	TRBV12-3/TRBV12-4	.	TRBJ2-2	TGTGCCAGCAGATCCCCTTCAACCGGGGAGCTGTTTTTT	CASRSPSTGELFF
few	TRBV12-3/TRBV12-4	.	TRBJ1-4	TGTGCCAGCAGTTACGGGGGGCTTGGTGAAAAACTGTTTTTT	CASSYGGLGEKLFF
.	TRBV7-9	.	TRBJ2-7	TGTGCCAGCAGCTTAGAGATGGGCCTTAGCTACGAGCAGTACTTC	CASSLEMGLSYEQYF
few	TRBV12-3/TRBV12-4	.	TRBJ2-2	TGTGCCAGCAGTTTTGACCGGGACTCCAAAGGGACCGGGGAGCTGTTTTTT	CASSFDRDSKGTGELFF
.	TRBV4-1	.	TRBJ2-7	TGCGCCAGCAGCCAAATCCTAAGAGGCAGGGGCACCCACGAGCAGTACTTC	CASSQILRGRGTHEQYF
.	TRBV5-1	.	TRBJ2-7	TGCGCCAGCAGCACAGAAGGGGCTTACGAGCAGTACTTC	CASSTEGAYEQYF
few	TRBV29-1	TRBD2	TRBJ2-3	TGCAGCGTTGACGGTGCTTCGGGGACTAGCGGAGCTAGCACAGATACGCAGTATTTT	CSVDGASGTSGASTDTQYF
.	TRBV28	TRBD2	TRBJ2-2	TGTGCCAGCAGCCCCGGTGTTACGCGGGGGTTCGGGGAGCTGTTTTTT	CASSPGVTRGFGELFF
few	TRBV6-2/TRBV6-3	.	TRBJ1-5	TGTGCCAGCAGTTCGAGACGGTTGGAACGCAATCAGCCCCAGCATTTT	CASSSRRLERNQPQHF
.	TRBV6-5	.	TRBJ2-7	TGTGCCAGCAGTATCGACGGGAACTACGAGCAGTACTTC	CASSIDGNYEQYF
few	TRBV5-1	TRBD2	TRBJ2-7	TGCGCCAGCAGCTTTCCTGGTGGCGGGAGCGAGCAGTACTTC	CASSFPGGGSEQYF
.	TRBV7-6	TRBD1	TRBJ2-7	TGTGCCAGCAGCCAGGACAGGGCCTACGGAGAGCAGTACTTC	CASSQDRAYGEQYF
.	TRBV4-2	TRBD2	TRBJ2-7	TGTGCCAGCAGCCAAGCAGCGGGGGGGACCTACGAGCAGTACTTC	CASSQAAGGTYEQYF
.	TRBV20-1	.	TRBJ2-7	TGCAGTGCTTGGGACGCATCCTACGAGCAGTACTTC	CSAWDASYEQYF
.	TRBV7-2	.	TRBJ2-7	TGTGCCAGCAGCCGGACAGCTATCCTACCGGGGCAGTACTTC	CASSRTAILPGQYF
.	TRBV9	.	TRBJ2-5	TGTGCCAGCAGCGTAATGGGGGCGATTGAAGGAGAGACCCAGTACTTC	CASSVMGAIEGETQYF
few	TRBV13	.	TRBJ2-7	TGTGCCAGCAGCTTATATTCCACGGGCGAGCAGTACTTC	CASSLYSTGEQYF
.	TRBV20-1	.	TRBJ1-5	TGCAGTGCTAGGGGTGCGGCGGGTCAGCCCCAGCATTTT	CSARGAAGQPQHF
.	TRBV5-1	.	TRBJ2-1	TGCGCCAGCAGCTTGGCCCATGCCAATGAGCAGTTCTTC	CASSLAHANEQFF
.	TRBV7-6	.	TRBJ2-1	TGTGCCAGCAGCTTAGAAGGAACTAGCTTGTACAATGAGCAGTTCTTC	CASSLEGTSLYNEQFF
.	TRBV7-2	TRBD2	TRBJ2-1	TGTGCCAGCAGCTTAGGGGGGGGATATGAGCAGTTCTTC	CASSLGGGYEQFF
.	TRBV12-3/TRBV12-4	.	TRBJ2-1	TGTGCCAGCAGGGGGTGGTCTGAGCAGTTCTTC	CASRGWSEQFF
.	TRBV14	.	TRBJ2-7	TGTGCCAGCAGCCAGATAGGACAAGCCTACGAGCAGTACTTC	CASSQIGQAYEQYF
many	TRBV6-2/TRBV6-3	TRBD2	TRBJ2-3	TGTGCCAGCAGCTTCGGACTAGACGGGGCAGATACGCAGTATTTT	CASSFGLDGADTQYF